This entry lists 3 T cell receptor beta chains sequenced from one sample in a study of cytomegalovirus exposure and HLA in healthy donors. The PCR ran on 60 Vbeta and 13 Jbeta primers. Profiling relied on immunoSEQ multiplex PCR, and the TCRdb table lists in-frame clones only, not all of them. The table shows approximately 120,000 clones, with 65% to 80% occurring only once. Sequences were obtained from PBMCs. The origin of the receptors is a woman aged 55-75 years in good health and CMV-seropositive.

This clone was seen more than once but under ten times. The V and J genes are TRBV5-1 and TRBJ2-1, with 8 nucleotides matching TRBD1. CDR3 length: 13 amino acids. Trimming at V came to 4 bases and at J to 8 bases, leaving 5 bases not matched to a gene. Germline V lookup: CDR1 SGHRS, CDR2 YFSETQ. CDR3 protein: CASSDGQGDEQFF. The CDR3 DNA is TGCGCCAGCAGCGACGGACAGGGCGATGAGCAGTTCTTC. The full variable domain, in which reference TRBV5-1 and TRBJ2-1 provide the parts outside the CDR3, is KAGVTQTPRYLIKTRGQQVTLSCSPISGHRSVSWYQQTPGQGLQFLFEYFSETQRNKGNFPGRFSGRQFSNSRSEMNVSTLELGDSALYLCASSDGQGDEQFFGPGTRLTVL.

This rearrangement joins TRBV6-5 to TRBJ2-5; a weak D match, TRBD2 (5 bases). TRBJ2-7 matches the DNA end more closely, so the J call is doubtful. There are 13 residues in the CDR3. Germline assignment: CDR1 MNHEY and CDR2 SVGAGI. CDR3 DNA sequence: TGTGCCACCACGGATGCGGGCGCCTACGAGCAGTACTTC. This codes for CATTDAGAYEQYF.

CDR3 sequence (DNA): TGTGCCAGCAGTTCTCAGGGGAGAAACACTGAAGCTTTCTTT. The encoded protein is CASSSQGRNTEAFF. The V call is TRBV27, the J call TRBJ1-1, with a tentative D call TRBD1 (6 bases). V dropped 4 bases and J dropped 2 bases, with 11 bases sitting between them. In germline, CDR1 is MNHEY, CDR2 SMNVEV (reference sequence). This CDR3 spans 14 amino acids.